This paragraph covers one TCR beta chain sequence. The sample is drawn from a study of T cell responses to AZD1222 COVID-19 vaccine. Study-level background: Second-dose intervals near 4 or 12 weeks were combined.

Only in-frame clones appear in the TCRdb table, and some are missing; sequencing was by immunoSEQ multiplex PCR. Altogether some 36,000 clones are present, around nine tenths being singletons, with the ten largest covering around 6.6%. After removal of 4 bases from V and 2 bases from J, the junction contained 6 bases not matched to a gene. CDR1 MNHEY and CDR2 SVGAGI come from the germline V gene. The CDR3 contains 15 residues. The chain uses TRBV6-5 and TRBJ2-5; 8 bases fit TRBD1. The sequence derives from an adult in good health. Sample: peripheral blood, taken on day 0 of AZD1222 vaccination. The CDR3 sequence: CASSLGQGRQETQYF. In DNA form, the CDR3 reads TGTGCCAGCAGTTTAGGACAGGGTAGGCAAGAGACCCAGTACTTC.